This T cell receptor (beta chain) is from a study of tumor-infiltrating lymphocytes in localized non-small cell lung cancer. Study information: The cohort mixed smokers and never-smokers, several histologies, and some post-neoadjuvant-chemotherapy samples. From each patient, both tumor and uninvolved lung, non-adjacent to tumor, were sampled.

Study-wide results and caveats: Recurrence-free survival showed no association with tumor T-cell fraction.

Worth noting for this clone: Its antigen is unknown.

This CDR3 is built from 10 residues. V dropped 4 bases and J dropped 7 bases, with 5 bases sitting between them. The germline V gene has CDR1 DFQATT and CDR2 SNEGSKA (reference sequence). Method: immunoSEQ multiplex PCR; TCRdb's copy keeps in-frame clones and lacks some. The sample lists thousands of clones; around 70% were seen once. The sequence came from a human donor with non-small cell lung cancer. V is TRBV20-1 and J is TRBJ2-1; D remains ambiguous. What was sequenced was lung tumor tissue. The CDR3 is CSAMGNEQFF. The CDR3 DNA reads TGCAGTGCTATGGGGAATGAGCAGTTCTTC.